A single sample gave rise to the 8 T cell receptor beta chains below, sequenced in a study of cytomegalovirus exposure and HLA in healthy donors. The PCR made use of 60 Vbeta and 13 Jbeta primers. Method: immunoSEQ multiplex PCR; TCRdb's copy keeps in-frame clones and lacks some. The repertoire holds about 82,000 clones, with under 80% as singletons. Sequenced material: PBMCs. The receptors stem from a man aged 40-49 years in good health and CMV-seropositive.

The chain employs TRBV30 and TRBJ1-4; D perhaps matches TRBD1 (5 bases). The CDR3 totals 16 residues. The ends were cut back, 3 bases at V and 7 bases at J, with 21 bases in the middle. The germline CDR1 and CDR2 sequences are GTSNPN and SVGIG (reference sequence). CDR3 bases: TGTGCCTGGAGCACTGGTACCGGGAGTGGGGCTGAAAAACTGTTTTTT. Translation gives CAWSTGTGSGAEKLFF.

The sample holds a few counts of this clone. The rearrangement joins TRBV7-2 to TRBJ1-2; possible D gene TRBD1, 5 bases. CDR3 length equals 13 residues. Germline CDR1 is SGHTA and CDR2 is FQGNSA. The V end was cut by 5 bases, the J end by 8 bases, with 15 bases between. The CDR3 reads CASSNRAGPGYTF. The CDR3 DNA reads TGTGCCAGCAGCAATCGGGCAGGGCCCGGCTACACCTTC.

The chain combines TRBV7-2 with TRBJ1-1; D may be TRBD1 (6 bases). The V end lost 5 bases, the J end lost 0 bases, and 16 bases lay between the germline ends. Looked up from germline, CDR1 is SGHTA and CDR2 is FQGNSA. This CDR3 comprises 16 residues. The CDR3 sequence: CASSPFGGALNTEAFF. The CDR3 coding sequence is TGTGCCAGCAGCCCCTTCGGGGGGGCATTGAACACTGAAGCTTTCTTT.

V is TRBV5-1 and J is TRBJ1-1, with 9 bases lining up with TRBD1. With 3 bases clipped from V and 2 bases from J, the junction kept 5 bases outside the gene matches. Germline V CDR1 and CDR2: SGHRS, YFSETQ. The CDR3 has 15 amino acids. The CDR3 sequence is CASSSTGGVNTEAFF. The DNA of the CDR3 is TGCGCCAGCAGCTCGACAGGGGGTGTTAACACTGAAGCTTTCTTT.

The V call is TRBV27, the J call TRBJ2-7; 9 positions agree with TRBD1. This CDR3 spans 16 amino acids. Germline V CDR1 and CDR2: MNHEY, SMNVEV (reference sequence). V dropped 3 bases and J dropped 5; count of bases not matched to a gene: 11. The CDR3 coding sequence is TGTGCCAGCAGTTTGTTGTACCGGGACAGGGCCGACGAGCAGTACTTC. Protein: CASSLLYRDRADEQYF.

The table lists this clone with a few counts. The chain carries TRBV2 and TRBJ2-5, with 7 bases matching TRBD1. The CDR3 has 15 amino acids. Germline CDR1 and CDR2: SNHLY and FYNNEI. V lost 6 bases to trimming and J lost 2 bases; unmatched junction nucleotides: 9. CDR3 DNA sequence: TGTGCCAGCAGGGCGACAGGGTGGGGACAAGAGACCCAGTACTTC. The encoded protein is CASRATGWGQETQYF.

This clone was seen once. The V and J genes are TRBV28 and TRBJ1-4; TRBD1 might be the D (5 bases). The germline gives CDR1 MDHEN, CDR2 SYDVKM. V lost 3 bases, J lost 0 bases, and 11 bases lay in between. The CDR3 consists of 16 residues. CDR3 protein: CASSFSWGATNEKLFF. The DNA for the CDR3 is TGTGCCAGCAGTTTTAGTTGGGGGGCAACTAATGAAAAACTGTTTTTT.

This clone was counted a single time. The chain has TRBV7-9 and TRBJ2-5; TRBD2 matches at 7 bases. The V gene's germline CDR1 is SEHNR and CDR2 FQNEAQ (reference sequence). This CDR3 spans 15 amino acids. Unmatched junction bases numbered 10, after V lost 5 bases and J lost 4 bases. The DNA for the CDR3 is TGTGCCAGCAGCCCTCAGGCGGGAGTCGGAGAGACCCAGTACTTC. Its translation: CASSPQAGVGETQYF.